This entry lists 18 T cell receptor beta chains sequenced from one sample in a study of blood T cells in healthy people across ages. For the second PCR, which ran for 7 to 11 cycles, a sample-barcoded 5' primer and a J-beta primer mix were used. TCRdb redid the calling of the 5' RACE reads with MiXCR, one entry per CDR3 protein. The table lists approximately 1.5 million distinct CDR3 sequences, about 31% of them singletons. Sequenced sample: blood. Receptors were obtained from a woman in her twenties or thirties in good health.

The table lists this clonotype with many counts. CDR3 nucleotides: TGCGCCAGCCGTCCCGGGACAGGGAATGAGCAGTTCTTC. Amino acid sequence: CASRPGTGNEQFF. This chain joins TRBV4-1 and TRBJ2-1; 9 positions match TRBD1. The CDR3 runs 13 residues. CDR1 and CDR2 (germline): MGHRA, YSYEKL. V lost 8 bases, J lost 7 bases, and 6 bases stayed unmatched.

This clonotype was observed a handful of times. The chain couples TRBV9 to TRBJ1-2; D is perhaps TRBD1 (6 bases). The germline gives CDR1 SGDLS, CDR2 YYNGEE. The CDR3 runs 15 residues. Trimming shortened V by 0 bases and J by 1 base, and 10 bases separated the two germline ends. The CDR3 loop is CASSVGTALNYGYTF. The CDR3 DNA sequence: TGTGCCAGCAGCGTAGGGACAGCCCTTAACTATGGCTACACCTTC.

The CDR3 coding sequence is TGTGCCAGCAGTGAGACAGGGAGAGGCTACACCTTC. Amino acid sequence: CASSETGRGYTF. The gene calls are TRBV2 and TRBJ1-2; 7 bases are shared with TRBD1. Germline V CDR1 and CDR2: SNHLY, FYNNEI. J was trimmed by 8 bases and V by 3 bases; bases with no gene match: 3. This CDR3 is built from 12 residues.

This clonotype has more than one count but fewer than ten. This chain uses TRBV10-3 with TRBJ1-1; the match to TRBD1 covers 9 bases. The CDR3 length is 14 residues. The trim removed 7 bases at V and 5 bases at J, leaving 8 bases unmatched. Germline V lookup: CDR1 ENHRY, CDR2 SYGVKD. In nucleotides, the CDR3 is TGTGCCATCAAATCCACGGACAGGGGAACTGAAGCTTTCTTT. This codes for CAIKSTDRGTEAFF.

A word on this clonotype: Possible read error: a much larger clone is one base away. The V and J genes are TRBV4-2 and TRBJ1-2, with D uncertain. Looked up from germline, CDR1 is LGHNA and CDR2 is YNFKEQ. V lost 0 bases and J 4 bases, leaving 3 bases between the germline ends. The CDR3 has 12 residues. CDR3 bases: TGTGCCAGCAGCCAAGAACTCTATGGCTACACCTTC. Translated: CASSQELYGYTF.

The J gene is TRBJ2-1, the V gene TRBV7-3, with D tentatively TRBD2 (5 bases). The CDR3 has 13 amino acids. Deletions cut 4 bases from V and 5 bases from J, with 9 bases between. Germline assignment: CDR1 SGHTA and CDR2 FQGTGA. For the CDR3, the DNA is TGTGCCAGCAGCTATACTAGGGACAATGAGCAGTTCTTC. Translation gives CASSYTRDNEQFF.

This clonotype was picked up one time. The V call is TRBV5-6, the J call TRBJ2-7; D is perhaps TRBD1 or TRBD2 (5 bases each). Germline CDR1 is SGHDT and CDR2 is YYEEEE. The CDR3 covers 14 residues. V lost 4 bases, J lost 3 bases, and 14 bases lay in between. This chain's CDR3 is CASSRGAQSYEQYF. DNA of the CDR3: TGTGCCAGCAGCCGAGGGGCTCAGAGCTACGAGCAGTACTTC.

This chain joins TRBV29-1 and TRBJ1-2; TRBD1 aligns across 7 bases. Germline assignment: CDR1 SQVTM and CDR2 ANQGSEA. The CDR3 sequence is 13 residues long. Germline trimming cut 7 bases from V and 8 bases from J; bases unmatched to any gene: 13. CDR3 sequence (DNA): TGCAGCGCCAGACAGGGTTCCTCTCCGGGCTACACCTTC. Translation: CSARQGSSPGYTF.

J is TRBJ2-7 and V is TRBV7-9; perhaps TRBD1 as D (5 bases). Trimming stripped 8 bases from V and 8 bases from J, with 16 bases between. CDR3 length: 12 amino acids. The V gene's germline CDR1 is SEHNR and CDR2 FQNEAQ (reference sequence). The CDR3 loop is CASSKKQGQQYF. The CDR3 DNA follows: TGTGCCAGCTCGAAAAAGCAGGGCCAGCAGTACTTC.

The V call is TRBV30, the J call TRBJ1-1, with D uncertain. The CDR3 is 13 residues long. V lost 2 bases to trimming and J lost 1 base, with 8 bases between them. Germline values: CDR1 GTSNPN, CDR2 SVGIG (reference sequence). CDR3 DNA sequence: TGTGCCTGGAGTACGAGCACGAACACTGAAGCTTTCTTT. It translates to CAWSTSTNTEAFF. The full variable domain, completed using reference TRBV30 and TRBJ1-1, is SQTIHQWPATLVQPVGSPLSLECTVEGTSNPNLYWYRQAAGRGLQLLFYSVGIGQISSEVPQNLSASRPQDRQFILSSKKLLLSDSGFYLCAWSTSTNTEAFFGQGTRLTVV.

This clonotype was observed a few times. The chain is built from TRBV12-3 or TRBV12-4 and TRBJ1-1; 9 nucleotides line up with TRBD1. The CDR3 is made up of 15 amino acids. The V segment lost 5 bases and the J segment 1 base; nucleotides outside the gene matches: 5. DNA for the CDR3: TGTGCCAGCAGTCCACGGGGACAGGGGAACACTGAAGCTTTCTTT. Encoded protein: CASSPRGQGNTEAFF.

V and J are TRBV5-1 and TRBJ2-5, with 7 nucleotides matching TRBD2. CDR3 length: 15 amino acids. Germline-derived CDR1 and CDR2 are SGHRS and YFSETQ. Unmatched junction bases numbered 8, after V lost 4 bases and J lost 2 bases. CDR3 nucleotide sequence: TGCGCCAGCAGCATCCTTCAACTAGCGCAAGAGACCCAGTACTTC. It encodes CASSILQLAQETQYF.

V is TRBV5-1 and J is TRBJ2-1; 10 bases align to TRBD1. The CDR3 runs 15 residues. J gave up 6 bases and V 0 bases, and 3 bases lay outside the gene matches. Germline V lookup: CDR1 SGHRS, CDR2 YFSETQ. This CDR3 reads CASSLEDRGRNEQFF. DNA for the CDR3: TGCGCCAGCAGCTTGGAAGACAGGGGGCGCAATGAGCAGTTCTTC. Complete variable domain (other parts from reference TRBV5-1 and TRBJ2-1): KAGVTQTPRYLIKTRGQQVTLSCSPISGHRSVSWYQQTPGQGLQFLFEYFSETQRNKGNFPGRFSGRQFSNSRSEMNVSTLELGDSALYLCASSLEDRGRNEQFFGPGTRLTVL.

This clonotype was counted between two and nine times. This chain joins TRBV20-1 and TRBJ2-7; no reliable D call. This CDR3 comprises 15 residues. V lost 4 bases, J lost 3 bases, and 19 bases lay in between. Per the germline V gene, CDR1 is DFQATT and CDR2 is SNEGSKA (reference sequence). The CDR3 DNA reads as TGCAGTGCTACCAGGAGCACCGGACGAAACTACGAGCAGTACTTC. Translated, it gives CSATRSTGRNYEQYF.

This clonotype was observed many times. The rearrangement joins TRBV25-1 to TRBJ1-2, with TRBD1 identical over 9 bases. The junction had 6 bases not matched to a gene; V was cut back by 3 bases and J by 1 base. The CDR3 length is 16 residues. Germline values: CDR1 MGHDK, CDR2 SYGVNS. This chain's CDR3 is CASSETGTGSNYGYTF. The CDR3 DNA reads TGTGCCAGCAGTGAGACCGGGACAGGGAGTAACTATGGCTACACCTTC.

V gene TRBV6-1 combines with J gene TRBJ1-2; TRBD1 is a possible D gene (6 bases). The CDR3 is 12 residues long. V shed 9 bases and J shed 5 bases, with 13 bases lying between them. The germline CDR1 and CDR2 sequences are MNHNS and SASEGT. CDR3 region: CASTTQGYGYTF. The CDR3 bases are TGTGCCAGTACGACACAGGGATATGGCTACACCTTC.

The chain links TRBV27 to TRBJ1-1; TRBD1 aligns across 7 bases. The CDR3 has 16 residues. With 4 bases clipped from V and 5 bases from J, the junction kept 13 bases outside the gene matches. Germline V gene lookup returns CDR1 MNHEY and CDR2 SMNVEV (reference sequence). The CDR3 DNA follows: TGTGCCAGCAGTTACGGGTGGAGGGGGCGAGGTACTGAAGCTTTCTTT. The encoded protein is CASSYGWRGRGTEAFF.

This clonotype was observed a few times. CDR3: CATSDLEGRGQQPQHF. DNA for the CDR3: TGTGCCACCAGTGATTTGGAGGGCAGGGGGCAACAGCCCCAGCATTTT. The chain couples TRBV24-1 to TRBJ1-5; 8 bases align to TRBD1. In germline, CDR1 is KGHDR, CDR2 SFDVKD. The ends lost 0 bases at V and 7 bases at J; junction bases unmatched: 7. This CDR3 is 16 amino acids long.